Listed below are T cell receptor beta chains from one sample, sequenced in a study of blood T cells in healthy people across ages. MiXCR, applied by TCRdb to the 5' RACE reads, yields one record per CDR3 protein. The data hold about 570,000 distinct CDR3 sequences, with 25% to 35% observed a single time. These sequences were also reported in another study, on T cells of mothers and their children.

Material: blood. These receptors were taken from a boy aged 2-9 years in good health. Each CDR3 is given with its conserved first and last residue. Each record gives: D gene, clone size, J gene, V gene, CDR3 DNA, CDR3 protein. D genes are given only for firm matches. Only part of the rows carry a size: once, few, many, or a class if the clone is expanded.

D: -; size: few; J: TRBJ1-1; V: TRBV29-1; DNA: TGCAGCGTTGAACCCGACGGGCCCACTGAAGCTTTCTTT; CDR3: CSVEPDGPTEAFF
D: TRBD1; size: few; J: TRBJ2-5; V: TRBV12-3/TRBV12-4; DNA: TGTGCCAGCAGCAATGGACAGGGGGATCGGGAGACCCAGTACTTC; CDR3: CASSNGQGDRETQYF
D: -; size: few; J: TRBJ2-4; V: TRBV30; DNA: TGTGCCTGGAGCGGGGCAAAAAACATTCAGTACTTC; CDR3: CAWSGAKNIQYF
D: TRBD1; size: -; J: TRBJ1-6; V: TRBV9; DNA: TGTGCCAGCAGCGGGGACAGCAGGTCACCCCTCCACTTT; CDR3: CASSGDSRSPLHF
D: -; size: -; J: TRBJ2-3; V: TRBV7-7; DNA: TGTGCCAGCAGCCCAGGGGCAGGGGTCACAGATACGCAGTATTTT; CDR3: CASSPGAGVTDTQYF
D: TRBD2; size: -; J: TRBJ2-5; V: TRBV4-3; DNA: TGCGCCAGCAGCCAAGATTTACTAGCGGACATCCAAGAGACCCAGTACTTC; CDR3: CASSQDLLADIQETQYF
D: -; size: few; J: TRBJ2-1; V: TRBV2; DNA: TGTGCCAGCGGTGGAGAGTCGAGCGGTGAGCAGTTCTTC; CDR3: CASGGESSGEQFF
D: -; size: few; J: TRBJ2-3; V: TRBV20-1; DNA: TGCAGTGTCCCGGCCCTTACTGACACAGATACGCAGTATTTT; CDR3: CSVPALTDTDTQYF
D: TRBD2; size: -; J: TRBJ2-1; V: TRBV6-2/TRBV6-3; DNA: TGTGCCAGCATGCTAGCGGGGGGCGGGCTGGAGCAGTTCTTC; CDR3: CASMLAGGGLEQFF
D: -; size: -; J: TRBJ2-7; V: TRBV5-1; DNA: TGCGCCAGCCGAGCAGTCCCCTTCTCGGGGAGTAACTACGAGCAGTACTTC; CDR3: CASRAVPFSGSNYEQYF
D: -; size: -; J: TRBJ2-5; V: TRBV20-1; DNA: TGCAGTGGGCAGAGGCTCCAGACCCAGTACTTC; CDR3: CSGQRLQTQYF
D: TRBD2; size: -; J: TRBJ2-3; V: TRBV20-1; DNA: TGCAGTGCTAGGGGAGGGTATCAGACAGATACGCAGTATTTT; CDR3: CSARGGYQTDTQYF
D: TRBD1; size: few; J: TRBJ2-6; V: TRBV4-3; DNA: TGCGCCAGCAGCCAGGACAGCTTTCGACAGGGCGCCTCTGGGGCCAGCGTCCTGACTTTC; CDR3: CASSQDSFRQGASGASVLTF
D: -; size: -; J: TRBJ2-1; V: TRBV30; DNA: TGTGCCTGGAGTGCTAACGGGGTGAACAATGAGCAGTTCTTC; CDR3: CAWSANGVNNEQFF
D: -; size: few; J: TRBJ2-7; V: TRBV3-1; DNA: TGTGCCAGCAGCCAAGGGCCGGGTCAGGCCTACGAGCAGTACTTC; CDR3: CASSQGPGQAYEQYF
D: TRBD2; size: -; J: TRBJ2-3; V: TRBV24-1; DNA: TGTGCCACCAGTGACACGGGACTAGCGGGGTCTAGCACAGATACGCAGTATTTT; CDR3: CATSDTGLAGSSTDTQYF
D: -; size: few; J: TRBJ1-1; V: TRBV29-1; DNA: TGCAGCGTTGAAGTCGGCCAATGGAACACTGAAGCTTTCTTT; CDR3: CSVEVGQWNTEAFF
D: -; size: few; J: TRBJ1-1; V: TRBV7-9; DNA: TGTGCCAGCAGCTTAGGTTTAGGGGATGATACTGAAGCTTTCTTT; CDR3: CASSLGLGDDTEAFF
D: -; size: few; J: TRBJ2-7; V: TRBV3-1; DNA: TGTGCCAGCAGCCCTGTTGACGGGCGGTACGAGCAGTACTTC; CDR3: CASSPVDGRYEQYF
D: -; size: -; J: TRBJ2-3; V: TRBV27; DNA: TGTGCCAGCAGATCGGGGTTCCTTGCGCAGTATTTT; CDR3: CASRSGFLAQYF
D: -; size: many; J: TRBJ2-1; V: TRBV4-3; DNA: TGCGCCAGCAGCCCGACTAGTTTCAATGAGCAGTTCTTC; CDR3: CASSPTSFNEQFF
D: -; size: few; J: TRBJ1-2; V: TRBV29-1; DNA: TGCAGCGTTGAAGACCTGAAATACTATGGCTACACCTTC; CDR3: CSVEDLKYYGYTF
D: -; size: -; J: TRBJ2-1; V: TRBV15; DNA: TGTGCCACCAGCTCCGGGACCGGAAGCTCCTACAATGAGCAGTTCTTC; CDR3: CATSSGTGSSYNEQFF
D: TRBD1; size: -; J: TRBJ2-7; V: TRBV24-1; DNA: TGTGCCACCAGCGATTCCGGGACAGGGGCCTACGAGCAGTACTTC; CDR3: CATSDSGTGAYEQYF
D: -; size: -; J: TRBJ2-5; V: TRBV10-3; DNA: TGTGCCATCAGTCAACTTGTCCAGGAGACCCAGTACTTC; CDR3: CAISQLVQETQYF
D: -; size: -; J: TRBJ1-3; V: TRBV14; DNA: TGTGCCAGCAGCCAAGTTTCGAGGACTGGAAACACCATATATTTT; CDR3: CASSQVSRTGNTIYF
D: TRBD2; size: -; J: TRBJ2-7; V: TRBV4-2; DNA: TGTGCCAGCAGCCAAGATCTAGCGGGGGGCAACGAGCAGTACTTC; CDR3: CASSQDLAGGNEQYF
D: TRBD1; size: few; J: TRBJ1-6; V: TRBV5-6; DNA: TGTGCCAGCAGCCGGGACAGGGTTAATTCACCCCTCCACTTT; CDR3: CASSRDRVNSPLHF
D: -; size: -; J: TRBJ2-3; V: TRBV12-3/TRBV12-4; DNA: TGTGCCAGCAGTGCCCAACTCGGCGGACAGAGCACAGATACGCAGTATTTT; CDR3: CASSAQLGGQSTDTQYF
D: TRBD2; size: -; J: TRBJ2-5; V: TRBV5-4; DNA: TGTGCCAGCAGCTTGCCGGGGGGGTCTCAAGAGACCCAGTACTTC; CDR3: CASSLPGGSQETQYF
D: -; size: few; J: TRBJ2-2; V: TRBV7-3; DNA: TGTGCCAGCAGCTTAATCGGGGACGGGGAGCTGTTTTTT; CDR3: CASSLIGDGELFF
D: TRBD2; size: few; J: TRBJ2-3; V: TRBV27; DNA: TGTGCCAGCAGCCGTTGGGGGGGTAGCACAGATACGCAGTATTTT; CDR3: CASSRWGGSTDTQYF
D: -; size: few; J: TRBJ1-4; V: TRBV20-1; DNA: TGCAGTGCTAGAGATCCGGGGGATATAGGGGAAAAACTGTTTTTT; CDR3: CSARDPGDIGEKLFF
D: -; size: -; J: TRBJ2-2; V: TRBV4-3; DNA: TGCGCCAGCAGCCGGGGTCTAGCCCACACCGGGGAGCTGTTTTTT; CDR3: CASSRGLAHTGELFF
D: -; size: few; J: TRBJ1-2; V: TRBV3-1; DNA: TGTGCCAGCAGCCAAGATCGATGGCCCCCCTCTAACTATGGCTACACCTTC; CDR3: CASSQDRWPPSNYGYTF